The 3 T cell receptor beta chains reported below all come from one sample, sequenced in a study of blood T cell repertoires in COVID-19. TCRdb's table, derived via immunoSEQ multiplex PCR, lists solely in-frame clones and lacks some. Among 180,000 or so clones listed, approximately 89% were seen once. The sample was peripheral blood. The receptor source for this set is a man aged 35-49 years with active or convalescent COVID-19.

The chain couples TRBV5-1 to TRBJ1-5; 7 positions match TRBD1. The CDR3 sequence is 15 residues long. The trim removed 3 bases at V and 4 bases at J, leaving 7 bases unmatched. Germline assignment: CDR1 SGHRS and CDR2 YFSETQ. CDR3 loop: CASSSSGTDNQPQHF. The CDR3 DNA reads TGCGCCAGCAGCTCATCCGGGACAGATAATCAGCCCCAGCATTTT.

The gene calls are TRBV9 and TRBJ2-3; no definite D call. CDR1 is SGDLS and CDR2 is YYNGEE in the germline V gene. V was clipped by 0 bases and J by 6 bases, with 8 bases between them. The CDR3 sequence is 13 residues long. The DNA of the CDR3 is TGTGCCAGCAGCGTAGGAGGTGCGGATACGCAGTATTTT. Translating it yields CASSVGGADTQYF. Filled out from reference TRBV9 and TRBJ2-3, the complete variable domain reads DSGVTQTPKHLITATGQRVTLRCSPRSGDLSVYWYQQSLDQGLQFLIQYYNGEERAKGNILERFSAQQFPDLHSELNLSSLELGDSALYFCASSVGGADTQYFGPGTRLTVL.

This clone was seen just once. V and J are TRBV12-3 or TRBV12-4 and TRBJ1-6; D gene uncertain. This CDR3 comprises 13 residues. Between the trimmed V and J ends, which lost 6 bases and 3 bases, there was a span of 6 bases. The CDR3 loop reads CASRAGYNSPLHF. The CDR3 DNA follows: TGTGCCAGCAGGGCAGGCTATAATTCACCCCTCCACTTT.